The next 23 T cell receptor beta chains were all read from a single sample in a study of T cell repertoires in cytomegalovirus infection. In TCRdb, the reads were re-called with MiXCR into one record per CDR3 protein. The profile shows nearly 650,000 distinct CDR3 sequences, roughly 24% of them singletons. Material for sequencing was CD8+ T cells from PBMCs. All receptors come from a human donor in good health (CMV status not recorded). Some clones in this sample may be carry-over from other donors' samples.

This clonotype has just one count. Given a much more abundant clone one base away, this may be a read error. The J gene is TRBJ1-6, the V gene TRBV4-3, with TRBD1 matching over 8 bases. The CDR3 extends over 16 amino acids. Germline loops: CDR1 LGHNA, CDR2 YSLEER. CDR3 in DNA: TGCGCCAGCAGCCAGGCAGGGGGCGCGTATAAGTCACCCCTCCACTTT. As protein: CASSQAGGAYKSPLHF.

The rearrangement joins TRBV7-9 to TRBJ1-1; D remains unclear. This CDR3 region has 15 residues. Trimming cost V 0 bases and J 1 base, with 9 bases left between them. Germline V gene lookup returns CDR1 SEHNR and CDR2 FQNEAQ (reference sequence). The CDR3: CASSLAMAENTEAFF. The DNA of the CDR3 is TGTGCCAGCAGCTTAGCGATGGCAGAGAACACTGAAGCTTTCTTT.

This clonotype was recorded a few times. V and J are TRBV20-1 and TRBJ2-1; perhaps TRBD2 as D (6 bases). The ends were cut back, 3 bases at V and 8 bases at J, with 17 bases in the middle. Germline V CDR1 and CDR2: DFQATT, SNEGSKA (reference sequence). The CDR3 length is 14 residues. The CDR3: CSARGLVGLHEQFF. In DNA, the CDR3 is TGCAGTGCTAGGGGACTGGTGGGGCTCCATGAGCAGTTCTTC.

In this sample, this clonotype turned up many times. The chain carries TRBV7-6 and TRBJ2-1; 9 bases are shared with TRBD2. The V gene's germline CDR1 is SGHVS and CDR2 FNYEAQ. CDR3 length: 16 amino acids. Trimming removed 5 bases from V and 1 base from J; junction bases left unmatched: 6. The CDR3 loop is CASSLEAGGSYNEQFF. CDR3 nucleotide sequence: TGTGCCAGCAGCCTAGAAGCGGGGGGTTCCTACAATGAGCAGTTCTTC.

Ten or more counts support this clonotype. The chain recombines TRBV12-3 or TRBV12-4 with TRBJ2-1, with D maybe TRBD1 (6 bases). The CDR3 length is 13 residues. Trimming removed 5 bases from V and 10 bases from J, with 15 bases in between. This chain's CDR3 is CASSPTGLREQFF. The CDR3 DNA is TGTGCCAGCAGTCCTACAGGGCTTAGGGAGCAGTTCTTC.

A single count supports this clonotype. The rearrangement links TRBV29-1 to TRBJ2-1; no reliable D call. CDR3 size: 15 residues. Germline lookup yields CDR1 SQVTM and CDR2 ANQGSEA. Trimming shortened V by 7 bases and J by 2 bases, and 18 bases separated the two germline ends. This CDR3 is CSAESSTQAYNEQFF. The CDR3 nucleotides are TGCAGCGCCGAGTCCAGCACGCAAGCCTACAATGAGCAGTTCTTC.

The chain recombines TRBV4-1 with TRBJ1-6, with a weak D call TRBD1 (5 bases). V lost 0 bases, J lost 7 bases, and 16 bases lay in between. Germline V gene sequence: CDR1 MGHRA, CDR2 YSYEKL. The CDR3 is 17 amino acids. CDR3 coding DNA: TGCGCCAGCAGCCAAGATCGAGGCGGCGGGGGAAATTCACCCCTCCACTTT. This gives the protein CASSQDRGGGGNSPLHF.

The chain couples TRBV29-1 to TRBJ2-1; 10 bases align to TRBD1. Germline V lookup: CDR1 SQVTM, CDR2 ANQGSEA. This CDR3 has 18 residues. Trimming cost V 1 base and J 0 bases; bases outside gene matches: 9. This CDR3 reads CSVEGGTGADFSYNEQFF. The CDR3 bases are TGCAGCGTTGAAGGGGGGACAGGGGCCGATTTCTCCTACAATGAGCAGTTCTTC.

In its sample, this clonotype was seen many times. This sequence joins TRBV12-3 or TRBV12-4 and TRBJ2-3; 8 nucleotides line up with TRBD1. The V and J ends lost 4 bases and 6 bases, in that order; junction bases with no gene match: 6. The CDR3 has 14 residues. The CDR3 sequence: CASSWQGAGDTQYF. The CDR3 DNA reads TGTGCCAGCAGTTGGCAGGGGGCTGGTGATACGCAGTATTTT.

The J gene is TRBJ2-7, the V gene TRBV29-1; D is uncertain. CDR3 length equals 13 residues. Germline V gene data show CDR1 as SQVTM and CDR2 as ANQGSEA. Trimming cost V 2 bases and J 5 bases, with 13 bases left between them. The CDR3 DNA reads TGCAGCGTTGAAAAAGGGATCCGGGACGAGCAGTACTTC. It codes for CSVEKGIRDEQYF.

The chain combines TRBV19 with TRBJ1-1; the D is unclear. Germline CDR1 and CDR2: LNHDA and SQIVND (reference sequence). With 7 bases removed from V and 0 bases from J, the gap between germline ends came to 18 bases. The CDR3 has 16 amino acids. The CDR3, as DNA: TGTGCCAGTACCCACAGATACCCTGTGATGAACACTGAAGCTTTCTTT. Amino acids: CASTHRYPVMNTEAFF.

This clonotype has a count of ten or more. The chain links TRBV6-2 or TRBV6-3 to TRBJ2-1; D might be TRBD1 or TRBD2, each matching 7 bases. V lost 5 bases and J lost 9, with 14 bases in between. CDR3 size: 13 residues. Germline V gene sequence: CDR1 MNHEY, CDR2 SVGEGT. The CDR3 spells CASSQGGEVEQFF. The DNA of the CDR3 is TGTGCCAGCAGTCAGGGGGGGGAGGTTGAGCAGTTCTTC.

The rearrangement joins TRBV27 to TRBJ2-1; the D is unclear. V lost 3 bases and J lost 2, with 11 bases in between. Looked up from germline, CDR1 is MNHEY and CDR2 is SMNVEV (reference sequence). The CDR3 loop spans 15 amino acids. The DNA of the CDR3 is TGTGCCAGCAGTTTTCTAGGGTCGCCCTACAATGAGCAGTTCTTC. Translation gives CASSFLGSPYNEQFF.

V gene TRBV28 combines with J gene TRBJ2-5, with D possibly TRBD2 on 5 matching bases. V dropped 5 bases and J dropped 7 bases, with 20 bases sitting between them. The CDR3 covers 15 residues. Per germline, CDR1 MDHEN and CDR2 SYDVKM. This chain's CDR3 is CASSPPVFVAGTQYF. CDR3 DNA sequence: TGTGCCAGCAGTCCCCCGGTTTTCGTCGCGGGGACCCAGTACTTC.

This clonotype has at least ten counts. CDR3 in amino acids: CASSYEETGVYGYTF. The DNA for the CDR3 is TGTGCCAGCAGTTACGAAGAGACAGGGGTCTATGGCTACACCTTC. The chain carries TRBV6-1 and TRBJ1-2, with 8 bases that match TRBD1. This CDR3 is 15 amino acids long. Trimming cost V 5 bases and J 4 bases; bases outside gene matches: 9. CDR1 is MNHNS, CDR2 SASEGT, per germline.

This chain uses TRBV20-1 with TRBJ2-2; maybe TRBD2 (7 bases). Germline V gene sequence: CDR1 DFQATT, CDR2 SNEGSKA (reference sequence). The V gene lost 4 bases and the J gene lost 0 bases, with 15 bases spanning the gap. The CDR3 covers 16 residues. CDR3 sequence: CSANGAGHANTGELFF. Here the CDR3 DNA reads TGCAGTGCTAACGGAGCGGGACATGCGAACACCGGGGAGCTGTTTTTT.

The genes are TRBV12-3 or TRBV12-4 and TRBJ2-2; 11 nucleotides line up with TRBD1. The CDR3 loop spans 16 amino acids. The junction had 4 bases not matched to a gene; V was cut back by 2 bases and J by 5 bases. The CDR3 reads CASSLPGQGVTGELFF. CDR3 DNA: TGTGCCAGCAGTTTACCGGGACAGGGGGTTACCGGGGAGCTGTTTTTT.

This sequence joins TRBV7-9 and TRBJ1-4; no firm D call. Trimming removed 4 bases at V and 8 bases at J, with 8 bases between. CDR3 length equals 12 residues. Per germline, CDR1 SEHNR and CDR2 FQNEAQ (reference sequence). The CDR3 protein is CASSSPGEKLFF. In DNA form, the CDR3 reads TGTGCCAGCAGCTCCCCCGGCGAAAAACTGTTTTTT.

This clonotype was seen a few times. Relative to the germline gene, one junction end is altered; a read error may explain this. The chain links TRBV4-1 to TRBJ1-2; D not resolved. Germline CDR1 reads MGHRA; CDR2 reads YSYEKL. The CDR3 contains 14 residues. The CDR3 coding sequence is TGTGCCAGCAGCCAAGTCTCAGACGGTGATGGCTACACCTTC. Translation: CASSQVSDGDGYTF.

This rearrangement joins TRBV6-5 to TRBJ2-1, with 7 nucleotides matching TRBD2. The trim removed 2 bases at V and 5 bases at J, leaving 3 bases unmatched. The germline V gene encodes CDR1 MNHEY and CDR2 SVGAGI. This CDR3 spans 14 amino acids. The CDR3 here is CASSYAGVNNEQFF. The DNA of the CDR3 is TGTGCCAGCAGTTACGCGGGGGTAAACAATGAGCAGTTCTTC.

The V gene is TRBV7-3, the J gene TRBJ2-1, with 12 bases that match TRBD2. Germline V gene lookup returns CDR1 SGHTA and CDR2 FQGTGA. The V gene end was trimmed by 3 bases and the J gene end by 8 bases; junction bases not matched to a gene: 5. The CDR3 contains 15 residues. The CDR3 bases are TGTGCCAGCAGCTTGACGAGGACTAGCGGGGATGAGCAGTTCTTC. Amino acid sequence: CASSLTRTSGDEQFF.

This clonotype was counted ten times or more. This chain uses TRBV7-2 with TRBJ1-4; TRBD1 matches 8 bases. This CDR3 spans 15 amino acids. Germline V lookup: CDR1 SGHTA, CDR2 FQGNSA. With V trimmed by 5 bases and J by 7 bases, 9 bases remained unmatched. The CDR3 protein is CASSLSGTGREKLFF. The DNA for the CDR3 is TGTGCCAGCAGCCTTTCCGGGACAGGCCGTGAAAAACTGTTTTTT.

The genes are TRBV20-1 and TRBJ1-2, with D perhaps matching TRBD1 (5 bases). V lost 1 base to trimming and J lost 8 bases, with 14 bases between them. Germline lookup yields CDR1 DFQATT and CDR2 SNEGSKA (reference sequence). This CDR3 is 13 amino acids long. The CDR3 DNA follows: TGCAGTGCTAGAGGCGCAGGGCTGGGGGGCTACACCTTC. Translation gives CSARGAGLGGYTF.